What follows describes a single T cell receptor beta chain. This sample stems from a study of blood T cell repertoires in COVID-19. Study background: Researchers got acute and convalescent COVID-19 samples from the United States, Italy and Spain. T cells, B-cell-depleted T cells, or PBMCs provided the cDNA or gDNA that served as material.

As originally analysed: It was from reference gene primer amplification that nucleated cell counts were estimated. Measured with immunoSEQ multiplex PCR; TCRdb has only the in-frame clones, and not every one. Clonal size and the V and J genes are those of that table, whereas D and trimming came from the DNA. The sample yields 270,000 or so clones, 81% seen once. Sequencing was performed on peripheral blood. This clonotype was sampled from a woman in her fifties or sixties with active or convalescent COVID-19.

The CDR3 region is CASSVRQGDEQYF. CDR3 in DNA: TGTGCCAGCAGCGTAAGACAGGGTGACGAGCAGTACTTC. J is TRBJ2-7 and V is TRBV9; TRBD1 matches 7 bases. Per germline, CDR1 SGDLS and CDR2 YYNGEE. This CDR3 is 13 amino acids long. After removal of 1 base from V and 5 bases from J, the junction contained 3 bases not matched to a gene.